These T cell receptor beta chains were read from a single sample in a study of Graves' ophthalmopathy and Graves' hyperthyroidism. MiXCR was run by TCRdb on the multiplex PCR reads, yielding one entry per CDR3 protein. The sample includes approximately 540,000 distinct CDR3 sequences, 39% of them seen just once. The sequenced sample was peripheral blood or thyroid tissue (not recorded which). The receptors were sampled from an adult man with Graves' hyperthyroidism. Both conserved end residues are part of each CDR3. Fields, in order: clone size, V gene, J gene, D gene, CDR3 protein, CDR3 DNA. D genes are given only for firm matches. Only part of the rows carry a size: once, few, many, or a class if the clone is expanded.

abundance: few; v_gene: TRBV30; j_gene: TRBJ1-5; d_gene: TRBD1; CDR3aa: CAWGTGGNQPQHF; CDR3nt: TGTGCCTGGGGGACAGGGGGCAATCAGCCCCAGCATTTT
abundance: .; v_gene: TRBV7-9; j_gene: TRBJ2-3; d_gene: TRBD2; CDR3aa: CASNKAGGHQDTQYF; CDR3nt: TGTGCCAGCAACAAAGCGGGGGGGCATCAGGATACGCAGTATTTT
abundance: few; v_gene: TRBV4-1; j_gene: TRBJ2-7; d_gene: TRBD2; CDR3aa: CASSQRIAGAYEQYF; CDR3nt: TGCGCCAGCAGCCAAAGGATAGCGGGGGCCTACGAGCAGTACTTC
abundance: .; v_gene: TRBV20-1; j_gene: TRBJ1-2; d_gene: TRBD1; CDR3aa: CSPSGDSNYGYTF; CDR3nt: TGCAGTCCATCTGGGGACAGCAACTATGGCTACACCTTC
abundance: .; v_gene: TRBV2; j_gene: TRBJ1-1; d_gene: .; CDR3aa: CAWSVRRENTEAFF; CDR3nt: TGTGCCTGGAGTGTACGGAGAGAGAACACTGAAGCTTTCTTT
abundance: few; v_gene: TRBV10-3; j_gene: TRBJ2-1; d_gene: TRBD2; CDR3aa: CAISPGLADYNEQFF; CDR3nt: TGTGCCATCAGCCCGGGACTAGCAGATTACAATGAGCAGTTCTTC
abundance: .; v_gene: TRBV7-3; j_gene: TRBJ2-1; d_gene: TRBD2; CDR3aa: CASSLLAGGSSSYNEQFF; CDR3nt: TGTGCCAGCAGCTTACTAGCGGGGGGGTCGAGCTCCTACAATGAGCAGTTCTTC
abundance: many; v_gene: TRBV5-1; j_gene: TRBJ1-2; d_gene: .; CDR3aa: CASSLEPGTPYGYTF; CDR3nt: TGCGCCAGCAGCTTGGAACCAGGGACTCCTTATGGCTACACCTTC
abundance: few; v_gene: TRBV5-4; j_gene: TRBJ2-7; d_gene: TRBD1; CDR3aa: CASSQFRDREDEQYF; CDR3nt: TGTGCCAGCAGCCAGTTCCGGGACAGGGAGGACGAGCAGTACTTC
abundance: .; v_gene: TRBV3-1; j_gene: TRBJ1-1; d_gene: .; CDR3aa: CASSQEVYTEAFF; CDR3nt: TGTGCCAGCAGCCAAGAGGTATACACTGAAGCTTTCTTT
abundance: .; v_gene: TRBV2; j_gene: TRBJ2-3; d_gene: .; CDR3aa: CASSDGGRDTQYF; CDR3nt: TGTGCCAGCAGTGACGGAGGTAGAGATACGCAGTATTTT
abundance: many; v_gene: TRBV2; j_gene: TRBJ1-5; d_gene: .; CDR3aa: CASSEGGYQPQHF; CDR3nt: TGTGCCAGCAGTGAAGGGGGGTACCAGCCCCAGCATTTT
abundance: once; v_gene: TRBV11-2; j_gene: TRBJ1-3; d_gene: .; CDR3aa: CASSFGGPLDTIYF; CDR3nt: TGTGCCAGCAGTTTCGGGGGGCCTTTGGACACCATATATTTT
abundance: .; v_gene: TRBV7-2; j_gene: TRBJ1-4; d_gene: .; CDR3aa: CASSSEGDWGEKLFF; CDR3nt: TGTGCCAGCAGCTCTGAGGGGGATTGGGGTGAAAAACTGTTTTTT
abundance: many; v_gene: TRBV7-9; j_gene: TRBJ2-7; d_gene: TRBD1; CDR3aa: CASSLAKGQGSYEQYF; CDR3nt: TGTGCCAGCAGCTTAGCTAAGGGACAGGGTTCCTACGAGCAGTACTTC
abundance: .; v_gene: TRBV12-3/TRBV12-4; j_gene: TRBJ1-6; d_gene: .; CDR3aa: CASSFGMDSPLHF; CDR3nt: TGTGCCAGCAGTTTTGGTATGGATTCACCCCTCCACTTT
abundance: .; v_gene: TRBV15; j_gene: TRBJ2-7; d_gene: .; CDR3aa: CATSRGGLEGSYEQYF; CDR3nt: TGTGCCACCAGCAGAGGTGGGCTAGAGGGCTCCTACGAGCAGTACTTC
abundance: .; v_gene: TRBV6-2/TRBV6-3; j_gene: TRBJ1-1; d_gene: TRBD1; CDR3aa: CASSRKGANTEAFF; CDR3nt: TGTGCCAGCAGTCGGAAGGGGGCGAACACTGAAGCTTTCTTT
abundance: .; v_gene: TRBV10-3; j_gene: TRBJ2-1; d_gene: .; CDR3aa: CAISGRAYDGNEQFF; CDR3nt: TGTGCCATCAGTGGTAGGGCTTACGATGGGAATGAGCAGTTCTTC
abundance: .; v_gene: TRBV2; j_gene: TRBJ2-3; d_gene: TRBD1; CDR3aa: CASSRGQGARGTDTQYF; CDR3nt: TGCGCCAGCAGCAGGGGACAGGGGGCTCGAGGCACAGATACGCAGTATTTT
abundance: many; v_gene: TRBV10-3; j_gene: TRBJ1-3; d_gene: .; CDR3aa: CAISDPMGSSSSGNTIYF; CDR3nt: TGTGCCATCAGTGACCCGATGGGATCGAGTTCCTCTGGAAACACCATATATTTT
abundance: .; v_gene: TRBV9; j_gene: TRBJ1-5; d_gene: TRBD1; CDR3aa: CASSYPTGVPDQPQHF; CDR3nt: TGTGCCAGCAGTTACCCGACAGGGGTCCCCGACCAGCCCCAGCATTTT
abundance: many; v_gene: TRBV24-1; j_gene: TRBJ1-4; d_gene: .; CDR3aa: CATSDPLHHEKLFF; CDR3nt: TGTGCCACCAGTGATCCGCTACACCATGAAAAACTGTTTTTT
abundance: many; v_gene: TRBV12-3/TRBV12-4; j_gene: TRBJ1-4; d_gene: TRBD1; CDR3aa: CASRSGGINEKLFF; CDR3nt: TGTGCCAGCAGGTCAGGGGGAATTAATGAAAAACTGTTTTTT
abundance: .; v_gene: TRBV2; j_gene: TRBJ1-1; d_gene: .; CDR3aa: CASSDWVSGTEAFF; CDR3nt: TGTGCCAGCAGTGACTGGGTCTCGGGCACTGAAGCTTTCTTT
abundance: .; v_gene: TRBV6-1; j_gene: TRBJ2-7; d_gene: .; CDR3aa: CASSGSGRDYEQYF; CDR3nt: TGTGCCAGCAGTGGAAGTGGCAGGGACTACGAGCAGTACTTC
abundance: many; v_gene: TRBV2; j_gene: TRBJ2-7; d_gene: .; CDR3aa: CASSGSVQYF; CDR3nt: TGTGCCAGCAGTGGTTCGGTGCAGTACTTC